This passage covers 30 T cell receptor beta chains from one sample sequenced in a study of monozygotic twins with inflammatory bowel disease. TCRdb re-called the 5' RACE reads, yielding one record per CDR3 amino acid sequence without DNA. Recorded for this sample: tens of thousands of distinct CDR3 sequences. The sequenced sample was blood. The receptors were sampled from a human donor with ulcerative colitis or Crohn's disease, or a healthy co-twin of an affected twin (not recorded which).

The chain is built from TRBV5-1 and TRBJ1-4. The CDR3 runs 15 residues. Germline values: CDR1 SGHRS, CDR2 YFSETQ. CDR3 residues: CASSSGPVNNEKLFF.

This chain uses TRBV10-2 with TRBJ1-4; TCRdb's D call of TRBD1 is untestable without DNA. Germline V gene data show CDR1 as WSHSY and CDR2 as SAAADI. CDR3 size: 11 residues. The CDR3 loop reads CATGTGEKLFF.

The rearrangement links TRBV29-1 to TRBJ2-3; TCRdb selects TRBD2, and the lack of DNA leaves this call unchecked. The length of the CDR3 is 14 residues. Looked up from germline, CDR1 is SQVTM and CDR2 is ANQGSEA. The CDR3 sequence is CSGRGGGFTDTQYF.

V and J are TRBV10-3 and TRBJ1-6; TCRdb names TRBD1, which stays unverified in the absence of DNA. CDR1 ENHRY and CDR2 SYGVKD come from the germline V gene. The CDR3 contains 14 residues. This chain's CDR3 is CAISERTDNSPLHF.

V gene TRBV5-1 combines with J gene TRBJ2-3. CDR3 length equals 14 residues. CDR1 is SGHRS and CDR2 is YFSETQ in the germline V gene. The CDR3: CASSLAVRTDTQYF.

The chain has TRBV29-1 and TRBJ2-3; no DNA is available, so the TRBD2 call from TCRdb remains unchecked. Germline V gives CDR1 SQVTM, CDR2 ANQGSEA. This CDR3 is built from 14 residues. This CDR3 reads CSVEPQGREDTQYF.

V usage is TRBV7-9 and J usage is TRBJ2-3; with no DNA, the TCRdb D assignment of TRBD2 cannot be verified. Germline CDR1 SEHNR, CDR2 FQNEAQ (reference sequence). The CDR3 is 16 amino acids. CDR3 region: CASSSYLAGSTDTQYF.

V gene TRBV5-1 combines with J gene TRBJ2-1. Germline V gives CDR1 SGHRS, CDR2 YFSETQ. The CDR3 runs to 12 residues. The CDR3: CASSLGHLEQFF.

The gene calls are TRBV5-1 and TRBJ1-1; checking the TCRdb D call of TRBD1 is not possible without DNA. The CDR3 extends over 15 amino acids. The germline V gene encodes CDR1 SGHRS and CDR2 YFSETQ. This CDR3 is CASSWGGQLNTEAFF.

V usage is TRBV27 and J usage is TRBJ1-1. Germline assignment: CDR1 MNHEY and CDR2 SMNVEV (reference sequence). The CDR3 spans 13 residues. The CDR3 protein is CASSSPGYTEAFF.

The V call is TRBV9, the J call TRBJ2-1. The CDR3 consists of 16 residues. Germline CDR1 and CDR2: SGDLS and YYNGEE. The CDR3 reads CASSVVSSTRLNEQFF.

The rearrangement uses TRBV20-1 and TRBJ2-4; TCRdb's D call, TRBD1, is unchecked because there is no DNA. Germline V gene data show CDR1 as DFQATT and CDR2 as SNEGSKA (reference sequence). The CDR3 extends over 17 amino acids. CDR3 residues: CSARVRDRVSAKNIQYF.

This CDR3 is CASSPYGDSYEQYF. The J gene is TRBJ2-7, the V gene TRBV7-3. This CDR3 contains 14 residues. Germline V gene sequence: CDR1 SGHTA, CDR2 FQGTGA.

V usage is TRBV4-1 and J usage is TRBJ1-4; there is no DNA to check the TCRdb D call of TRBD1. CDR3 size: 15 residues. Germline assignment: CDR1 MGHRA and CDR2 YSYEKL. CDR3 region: CASKPSGPSNEKLFF.

CDR3 region: CASSYGGGQIQYF. V usage is TRBV6-5 and J usage is TRBJ2-5; TCRdb's D call, TRBD1, is unchecked because there is no DNA. The CDR3 consists of 13 residues. Germline V gives CDR1 MNHEY, CDR2 SVGAGI.

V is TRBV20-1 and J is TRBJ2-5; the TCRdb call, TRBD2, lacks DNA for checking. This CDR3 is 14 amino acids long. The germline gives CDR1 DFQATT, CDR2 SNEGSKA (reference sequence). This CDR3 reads CSARWAGGKETQYF.

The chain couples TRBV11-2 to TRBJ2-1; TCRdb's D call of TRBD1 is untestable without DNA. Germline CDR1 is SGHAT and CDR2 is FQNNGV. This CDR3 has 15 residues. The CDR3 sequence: CASSLRTVSYNEQFF.

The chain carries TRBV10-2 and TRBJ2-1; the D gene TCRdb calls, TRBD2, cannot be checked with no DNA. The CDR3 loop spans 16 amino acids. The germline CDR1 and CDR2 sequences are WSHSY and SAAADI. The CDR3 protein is CASSEPGLAAYNEQFF.

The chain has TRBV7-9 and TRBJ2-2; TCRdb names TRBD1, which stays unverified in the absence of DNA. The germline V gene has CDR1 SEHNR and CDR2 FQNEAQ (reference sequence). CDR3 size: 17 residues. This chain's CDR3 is CASSLGAGDPYTGELFF.

CDR3 region: CASSLTPFSTLHF. This chain connects TRBV5-1 to TRBJ1-6; without DNA, the TCRdb call of TRBD1 cannot be checked. CDR3 length: 13 amino acids. CDR1 and CDR2 (germline): SGHRS, YFSETQ.

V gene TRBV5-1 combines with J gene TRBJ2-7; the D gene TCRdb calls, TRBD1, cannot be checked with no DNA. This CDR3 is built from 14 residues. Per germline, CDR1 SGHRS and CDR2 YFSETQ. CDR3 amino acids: CASSGEQGGYEQYF.

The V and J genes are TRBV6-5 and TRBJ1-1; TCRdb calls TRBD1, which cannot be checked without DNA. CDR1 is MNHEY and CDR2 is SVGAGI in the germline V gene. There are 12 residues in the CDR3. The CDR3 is CASSSRTGRAFF.

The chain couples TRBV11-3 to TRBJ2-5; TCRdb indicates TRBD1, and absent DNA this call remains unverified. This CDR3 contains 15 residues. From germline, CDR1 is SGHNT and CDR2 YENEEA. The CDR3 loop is CASSQGSGDAETQYF.

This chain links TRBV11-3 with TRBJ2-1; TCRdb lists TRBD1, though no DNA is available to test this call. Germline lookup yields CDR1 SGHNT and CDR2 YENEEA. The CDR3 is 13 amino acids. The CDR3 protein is CASSPGQLNEQFF.

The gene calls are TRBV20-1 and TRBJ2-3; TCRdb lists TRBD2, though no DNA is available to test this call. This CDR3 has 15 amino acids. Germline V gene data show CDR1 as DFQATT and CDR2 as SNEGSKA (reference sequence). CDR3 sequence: CSARRAGVGTDTQYF.

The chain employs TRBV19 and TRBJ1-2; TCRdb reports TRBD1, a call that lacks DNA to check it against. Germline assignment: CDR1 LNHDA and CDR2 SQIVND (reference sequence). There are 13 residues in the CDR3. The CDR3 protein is CASSTTGGDGYTF.

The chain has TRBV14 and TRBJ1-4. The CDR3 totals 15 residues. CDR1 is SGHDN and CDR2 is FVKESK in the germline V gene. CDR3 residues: CASSPLGGRDEKLFF.

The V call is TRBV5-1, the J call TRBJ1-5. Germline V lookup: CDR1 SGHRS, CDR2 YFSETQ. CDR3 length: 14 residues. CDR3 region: CASSSGTTNQPQHF.

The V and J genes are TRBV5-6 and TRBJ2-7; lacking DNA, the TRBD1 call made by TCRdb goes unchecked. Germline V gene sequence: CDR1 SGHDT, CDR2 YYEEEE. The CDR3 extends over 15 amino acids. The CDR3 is CASSLGQGDTHEQYF.

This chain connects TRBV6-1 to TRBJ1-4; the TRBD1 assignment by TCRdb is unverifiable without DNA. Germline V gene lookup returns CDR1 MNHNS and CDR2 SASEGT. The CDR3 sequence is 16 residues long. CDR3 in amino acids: CASSKRQGPADEKLFF.